The 24 T cell receptor beta chains below come from one sample, sequenced in a study of blood T cell repertoires in COVID-19. The repertoire was sequenced with immunoSEQ multiplex PCR; TCRdb's copy has only in-frame clones and lacks some. The sample consists of over 250,000 clones, 89% of them appearing once. The sequenced sample was peripheral blood. These receptors originate from an older woman with acute or convalescent COVID-19.

The chain carries TRBV29-1 and TRBJ2-1; D is uncertain. Germline V CDR1 and CDR2: SQVTM, ANQGSEA. The length of the CDR3 is 14 residues. V shed 3 bases and J shed 0 bases, with 9 bases lying between them. Here the CDR3 reads CSVEAPSSYNEQFF. The CDR3 bases are TGCAGCGTTGAGGCTCCTAGCTCCTACAATGAGCAGTTCTTC.

As to this clone: At the DNA level, this CDR3 is encoded by other sequences in the same sample as well. This chain uses TRBV7-2 with TRBJ2-7; no clear D. The V gene lost 2 bases and the J gene lost 0 bases, with 5 bases spanning the gap. Germline loops: CDR1 SGHTA, CDR2 FQGNSA. The CDR3 sequence is 13 residues long. The CDR3 reads CASSLWSSYEQYF. The CDR3 region has the DNA TGTGCCAGCAGCTTATGGAGCTCCTACGAGCAGTACTTC.

The chain employs TRBV5-1 and TRBJ1-1, with 9 bases lining up with TRBD1. The junction had 13 bases not matched to a gene; V was cut back by 0 bases and J by 7 bases. The length of the CDR3 is 17 residues. Germline V lookup: CDR1 SGHRS, CDR2 YFSETQ. In DNA form, the CDR3 reads TGCGCCAGCAGCTTGGCCCTATTGGGACAGGGAAGGGTTGAAGCTTTCTTT. As protein: CASSLALLGQGRVEAFF.

This chain uses TRBV28 with TRBJ1-4; no reliable D call. In germline, CDR1 is MDHEN, CDR2 SYDVKM. The V end was cut by 4 bases, the J end by 8 bases, with 17 bases between. The CDR3 is made up of 15 amino acids. The CDR3 is CASSSPGRVEEKLFF. The CDR3 coding sequence is TGTGCCAGCAGTTCACCGGGGAGGGTGGAAGAAAAACTGTTTTTT.

This clone appeared once. This chain joins TRBV5-4 and TRBJ2-7; no clear D gene. The CDR3 contains 13 residues. Trimming cost V 5 bases and J 2 bases, with 11 bases left between them. CDR1 and CDR2 from the germline V gene are SGHNT and YYREEE (reference sequence). CDR3 loop: CASSPVGPYEQYF. The CDR3 region has the DNA TGTGCCAGCAGTCCCGTTGGCCCCTACGAGCAGTACTTC.

Comment on this clone: One end of the junction does not line up with germline, which may come from a read error. The chain uses TRBV5-8 and TRBJ1-2; D is perhaps TRBD1 (5 bases). Germline CDR1 reads SGHTS; CDR2 reads YDEGEE. This CDR3 has 14 residues. The CDR3 region has the DNA TGTGCCAGCAGCTTGGGACAGATATCGGATTATAACCGCTTC. Its translation: CASSLGQISDYNRF. Based on the CDR3 plus reference TRBV5-8 and TRBJ1-2, the full variable domain is EAGVTQSPTHLIKTRGQQATLRCSPISGHTSVYWYQQALGLGLQFLLWYDEGEERNRGNFPPRFSGRQFPNYSSELNVNALELEDSALYLCASSLGQISDYNRFGSGTRLTVV.

The sample holds a few counts of this clone. J is TRBJ2-1 and V is TRBV27; 7 bases line up with TRBD2. CDR1 and CDR2 (germline): MNHEY, SMNVEV (reference sequence). The CDR3 sequence is 15 residues long. The ends lost 5 bases at V and 9 bases at J; junction bases unmatched: 13. CDR3 in DNA: TGTGCCAGCAGTGGGGGGGAGCGGGGATATAGTGAGCAGTTCTTC. Residues: CASSGGERGYSEQFF.

The V and J genes are TRBV18 and TRBJ2-7; 7 bases map to TRBD1. The V gene's germline CDR1 is KGHSH and CDR2 LQKENI. V lost 1 base, J lost 0 bases, and 6 bases stayed unmatched. The CDR3 consists of 16 residues. CDR3 sequence (DNA): TGTGCCAGCTCACCACTAGGGGGCCCTTTCTCCTACGAGCAGTACTTC. It encodes CASSPLGGPFSYEQYF.

The chain recombines TRBV2 with TRBJ1-5; D may be TRBD1 (6 bases). This CDR3 contains 15 residues. In germline, CDR1 is SNHLY, CDR2 FYNNEI. V shed 4 bases and J shed 0 bases, with 10 bases lying between them. The CDR3 is CASSVGRGSNQPQHF. The CDR3 DNA follows: TGTGCCAGCAGTGTCGGCAGGGGTAGCAATCAGCCCCAGCATTTT.

V is TRBV20-1 and J is TRBJ1-2; tentatively, D is TRBD1 (5 bases). CDR1 and CDR2 from the germline V gene are DFQATT and SNEGSKA (reference sequence). The CDR3 runs 10 residues. The V end was cut by 5 bases, the J end by 8 bases, with 9 bases between. The CDR3: CSAWQGGYTF. The CDR3 nucleotides read TGCAGTGCTTGGCAGGGAGGCTACACCTTC.

DNA for the CDR3: TGTGCCAGCAGCCCAACGGCGGGGTCCTACGAGCAGTACTTC. Its translation is CASSPTAGSYEQYF. This sequence joins TRBV11-1 and TRBJ2-7, with D perhaps TRBD2 (6 bases). V lost 5 bases and J 1 base, leaving 12 bases between the germline ends. Looked up from germline, CDR1 is SGHAT and CDR2 is FQDESV (reference sequence). The CDR3 covers 14 residues.

The V gene is TRBV19, the J gene TRBJ2-2; no clear D. Germline lookup yields CDR1 LNHDA and CDR2 SQIVND (reference sequence). The CDR3 has 14 amino acids. Trimming cost V 3 bases and J 5 bases, with 10 bases left between them. The CDR3 spells CASSIRIGTGELFF. CDR3 nucleotides: TGTGCCAGTAGTATTCGTATCGGGACCGGGGAGCTGTTTTTT.

The chain combines TRBV27 with TRBJ2-3; the match to TRBD2 covers 7 bases. Germline CDR1 MNHEY, CDR2 SMNVEV (reference sequence). Trimming took 6 bases from V and 0 from J; bases not matched to a gene: 6. The CDR3 has 15 residues. CDR3 residues: CASRASGGSTDTQYF. In nucleotides, the CDR3 is TGTGCCAGCAGGGCTAGCGGAGGGAGCACAGATACGCAGTATTTT.

The chain carries TRBV12-1 and TRBJ1-6; the DNA was not used to check the table's D call, TRBD1. TRBV12-1 is flagged as a pseudogene. This CDR3 contains 18 residues. In DNA form, the CDR3 reads TGTGCCAGCAGCCCTATGGGACAGCTGAGCTCCTATAATTCACCCCTCCACTTT. The encoded protein is CASSPMGQLSSYNSPLHF.

This clone was observed a handful of times. The CDR3: CASSGGVWETQYF. CDR3 sequence (DNA): TGTGCCAGCAGTGGGGGGGTATGGGAGACCCAGTACTTC. The chain recombines TRBV2 with TRBJ2-5, with D possibly TRBD2 on 6 matching bases. The V gene lost 4 bases and the J gene lost 5 bases, with 11 bases spanning the gap. Germline V CDR1 and CDR2: SNHLY, FYNNEI. The CDR3 totals 13 residues.

This chain links TRBV11-2 with TRBJ2-1, with 8 bases fitting TRBD2. Germline CDR1 is SGHAT and CDR2 is FQNNGV. Trimming removed 6 bases from V and 4 bases from J; junction bases left unmatched: 5. The CDR3 is 14 residues long. The CDR3 region has the DNA TGTGCCAGCAGGGTAGCGGGGCAATACAATGAGCAGTTCTTC. Encoded protein: CASRVAGQYNEQFF.

The chain is built from TRBV7-4 and TRBJ1-5; 10 bases are shared with TRBD1. The germline V gene has CDR1 SGHVT and CDR2 SQSDAQ. The CDR3 is made up of 14 amino acids. With V trimmed by 10 bases and J by 9 bases, 12 bases remained unmatched. CDR3 nucleotides: TGTGCCATCGGAGGGACAGGGGAGTCCTGGCCCCAGCATTTT. This sequence encodes CAIGGTGESWPQHF.

The chain is built from TRBV7-8 and TRBJ2-5; 12 bases line up with TRBD2. V shed 2 bases and J 4 bases; nucleotides not matched to a gene: 8. The CDR3 has 17 amino acids. CDR1 SGHVS and CDR2 FQNEAQ come from the germline V gene. The CDR3 region is CASSLSGLLAGGETQYF. The DNA of the CDR3 is TGTGCCAGCAGCTTATCGGGTCTACTAGCGGGAGGAGAGACCCAGTACTTC.

This chain joins TRBV10-3 and TRBJ2-5, with TRBD2 identical over 9 bases. Germline trimming cut 0 bases from V and 1 base from J; bases unmatched to any gene: 6. This CDR3 has 17 amino acids. Germline CDR1 and CDR2: ENHRY and SYGVKD. DNA of the CDR3: TGTGCCATCAGTGAGTCCTTTAAGACTAGCGGCCAAGAGACCCAGTACTTC. Translation gives CAISESFKTSGQETQYF.

V usage is TRBV5-8 and J usage is TRBJ2-5, with D possibly being TRBD2 (6 bases). V was shortened by 0 bases and J by 0 bases, with 15 bases between the two germline ends. Germline V gene sequence: CDR1 SGHTS, CDR2 YDEGEE. The CDR3 runs to 17 residues. The CDR3 bases are TGTGCCAGCAGCTTGGCCGGGAGCGGGCCCTACCAAGAGACCCAGTACTTC. Protein: CASSLAGSGPYQETQYF.

V is TRBV19 and J is TRBJ2-7, with a weak D call TRBD2 (6 bases). The length of the CDR3 is 16 residues. In germline, CDR1 is LNHDA, CDR2 SQIVND (reference sequence). The V end lost 3 bases, the J end lost 0 bases, and 15 bases lay between the germline ends. CDR3 amino acids: CASSMRTTAISYEQYF. The CDR3, as DNA: TGTGCCAGTAGTATGAGGACTACAGCCATCTCCTACGAGCAGTACTTC.

The chain employs TRBV4-1 and TRBJ2-5, with a tentative D call TRBD1 (5 bases). The germline CDR1 and CDR2 sequences are MGHRA and YSYEKL. This CDR3 spans 15 amino acids. The germline V and J ends were trimmed by 4 bases and 2 bases, with 14 bases remaining between them. CDR3 region: CASSPFGALQETQYF. CDR3 nucleotide sequence: TGCGCCAGCAGCCCTTTTGGGGCTCTTCAAGAGACCCAGTACTTC.

The chain combines TRBV16 with TRBJ2-7; no reliable D call. This CDR3 region has 14 residues. V was cut by 4 bases and J by 1 base, with 11 bases left in between. The germline CDR1 and CDR2 sequences are KGHSY and FQNENV. The CDR3 DNA reads TGTGCCAGCAGCCCCCCCTCTCCTTCCTACGAGCAGTACTTC. Translated, it gives CASSPPSPSYEQYF.

The chain carries TRBV5-5 and TRBJ2-2; 7 nucleotides agree with TRBD1. Unmatched junction bases numbered 10, after V lost 4 bases and J lost 4 bases. Germline CDR1 and CDR2: SGHKS and YYEKEE (reference sequence). CDR3 size: 16 residues. The CDR3 loop is CASSLRQGLITGELFF. In nucleotides, the CDR3 is TGTGCCAGCAGCCTACGACAGGGTTTAATCACCGGGGAGCTGTTTTTT.